This T cell receptor beta chain was captured in a study of cytomegalovirus exposure and HLA in healthy donors. The method was immunoSEQ multiplex PCR; TCRdb's version includes in-frame clones alone and lacks a portion of them. Of roughly 120,000 clones in the sample, roughly 90% were seen once. Losses at the gene ends were 4 bases for V and 2 bases for J; bases not matched to a gene: 8. The CDR3 sequence is 15 residues long. Per the germline V gene, CDR1 is LGHNA and CDR2 is YSLEER. The gene calls are TRBV4-3 and TRBJ2-7, with 7 bases fitting TRBD2. The sequence came from a woman aged 18 to 35 in good health and CMV-seropositive. What was sequenced was PBMCs. The CDR3 sequence: CASSRGGSVAYEQYF. CDR3 sequence (DNA): TGCGCCAGCAGCCGTGGCGGGAGTGTCGCCTACGAGCAGTACTTC.